Below, 28 T cell receptor beta chains from the same sample are listed, as sequenced in a study of beta chain features in type 1 diabetes. Every isolated RNA sample was fully reverse transcribed, so sequencing captured expressed TCRB transcripts. Sequenced by immunoSEQ multiplex PCR; TCRdb stores in-frame clones only, minus some. The table records approximately 84,000 clones, roughly a third of them present only once. The source material was stem cell memory CD4+ T cells from blood. The receptors were gathered from a woman aged 18-35 years in good health.

V gene TRBV7-2 combines with J gene TRBJ2-1, with TRBD2 identical over 7 bases. This CDR3 has 14 amino acids. Trimming at V came to 1 base and at J to 7 bases, leaving 4 bases not matched to a gene. Germline CDR1 reads SGHTA; CDR2 reads FQGNSA. The CDR3 is CASSLGLAENEQFF. The CDR3, as DNA: TGTGCCAGCAGCTTAGGTCTAGCGGAAAATGAGCAGTTCTTC. Variable domain in full (rest from reference TRBV7-2 and TRBJ2-1): GAGVSQSPSNKVTEKGKDVELRCDPISGHTALYWYRQSLGQGLEFLIYFQGNSAPDKSGLPSDRFSAERTGGSVSTLTIQRTQQEDSAVYLCASSLGLAENEQFFGPGTRLTVL.

The chain carries TRBV11-1 and TRBJ2-1; possible D gene TRBD2, 6 bases. The V gene's germline CDR1 is SGHAT and CDR2 FQDESV (reference sequence). The CDR3 contains 15 residues. V was clipped by 5 bases and J by 5 bases, with 16 bases between them. CDR3 region: CASSPGGYFDNEQFF. The CDR3 nucleotides read TGTGCCAGCAGCCCCGGGGGTTATTTCGACAATGAGCAGTTCTTC. The entire variable domain, with the rest obtained from reference TRBV11-1 and TRBJ2-1, is as follows: EAEVAQSPRYKITEKSQAVAFWCDPISGHATLYWYRQILGQGPELLVQFQDESVVDDSQLPKDRFSAERLKGVDSTLKIQPAELGDSAMYLCASSPGGYFDNEQFFGPGTRLTVL.

This clone was detected only a few times. V is TRBV4-2 and J is TRBJ1-4; 8 nucleotides match TRBD1. Losses at the gene ends were 2 bases for V and 8 bases for J; bases not matched to a gene: 1. CDR3 length equals 13 residues. Germline CDR1 and CDR2: LGHNA and YNFKEQ. CDR3 DNA: TGTGCCAGCAGCCAACAGGGGGCCGAAAAACTGTTTTTT. It specifies CASSQQGAEKLFF.

This clone was recorded a few times. The chain recombines TRBV9 with TRBJ2-1; a possible D gene is TRBD2 (6 bases). Trimming removed 0 bases at V and 3 bases at J, with 7 bases between. Germline lookup yields CDR1 SGDLS and CDR2 YYNGEE. This CDR3 is 14 amino acids long. CDR3 residues: CASSVAGVYNEQFF. CDR3 bases: TGTGCCAGCAGCGTAGCGGGAGTCTACAATGAGCAGTTCTTC.

This clone appeared a few times. V gene TRBV7-2 combines with J gene TRBJ2-7; 7 bases are shared with TRBD1. This CDR3 is built from 13 residues. Looked up from germline, CDR1 is SGHTA and CDR2 is FQGNSA. Trimming took 0 bases from V and 10 from J; bases not matched to a gene: 6. As DNA, the CDR3 is TGTGCCAGCAGCTTAGCGATCGACAGGGATCAGTACTTC. It yields the protein CASSLAIDRDQYF.

A few counts support this clone. The J gene is TRBJ1-3, the V gene TRBV6-6, with 7 positions matching TRBD1. V was pared by 3 bases and J by 3 bases, with 5 bases of the junction left unmatched. The length of the CDR3 is 15 residues. Germline CDR1 and CDR2: MNHNY and SVGAGI (reference sequence). CDR3 coding DNA: TGTGCCAGCAGTTATGGCGGGACAGATGGAAACACCATATATTTT. Translation gives CASSYGGTDGNTIYF.

The CDR3 nucleotides read TGTGCCAGCTCACCAAGGACGGGGGGATACAATGAGCAGTTCTTC. Encoded protein: CASSPRTGGYNEQFF. The rearrangement uses TRBV18 and TRBJ2-1; 7 bases fit TRBD2. V was pared by 2 bases and J by 4 bases, with 5 bases of the junction left unmatched. The CDR3 is made up of 15 amino acids. Germline lookup yields CDR1 KGHSH and CDR2 LQKENI.

This clone has a handful of counts. V gene TRBV13 combines with J gene TRBJ1-1; 8 bases match TRBD1. V was clipped by 3 bases and J by 5 bases; unmatched bases: 8. This CDR3 region has 15 residues. Germline CDR1 reads PRHDT; CDR2 reads FYEKMQ (reference sequence). CDR3 loop: CASSFTGGLGTEAFF. DNA for the CDR3: TGTGCCAGCAGCTTCACAGGGGGTCTAGGGACTGAAGCTTTCTTT. Combining the CDR3 with reference TRBV13 and TRBJ1-1 gives the whole variable domain AAGVIQSPRHLIKEKRETATLKCYPIPRHDTVYWYQQGPGQDPQFLISFYEKMQSDKGSIPDRFSAQQFSDYHSELNMSSLELGDSALYFCASSFTGGLGTEAFFGQGTRLTVV.

The CDR3 loop reads CASSPTGGLRDQPQHF. The CDR3 DNA follows: TGTGCCAGCAGCCCTACAGGGGGTCTGAGGGATCAGCCCCAGCATTTT. The chain is built from TRBV7-6 and TRBJ1-5, with 8 bases lining up with TRBD1. The CDR3 extends over 16 amino acids. In germline, CDR1 is SGHVS, CDR2 FNYEAQ. V lost 5 bases and J lost 5; bases outside the gene matches: 11.

This clone was seen only a few times. The chain has TRBV6-6 and TRBJ1-2, with TRBD1 as a possible D gene (6 bases). Trimming took 5 bases from V and 6 from J, leaving 10 bases between them. CDR1 is MNHNY and CDR2 is SVGAGI in the germline V gene (reference sequence). The CDR3 has 12 residues. DNA for the CDR3: TGTGCCAGCAGTACAGGGTCCCATGGCTACACCTTC. Translated: CASSTGSHGYTF.

This clone has only a few counts. The chain carries TRBV18 and TRBJ2-1; TRBD1 matches 8 bases. With 0 bases clipped from V and 10 bases from J, the junction kept 11 bases outside the gene matches. The V gene's germline CDR1 is KGHSH and CDR2 LQKENI. The CDR3 is 16 residues long. DNA of the CDR3: TGTGCCAGCTCACCACCGACAGGGGCCCTCTGGGGGGAGCAGTTCTTC. This encodes CASSPPTGALWGEQFF.

The chain joins TRBV7-3 to TRBJ2-3; 10 positions match TRBD2. There are 14 residues in the CDR3. J was trimmed by 3 bases and V by 6 bases; bases with no gene match: 3. The V gene's germline CDR1 is SGHTA and CDR2 FQGTGA. The CDR3 loop is CASRISGGTDTQYF. In nucleotides, the CDR3 is TGTGCCAGCAGGATTAGCGGGGGGACAGATACGCAGTATTTT.

The CDR3 protein is CASSIWTSGGRDIQYF. Written as DNA, the CDR3 is TGTGCCAGTAGTATCTGGACTAGCGGAGGGCGAGACATTCAGTACTTC. V usage is TRBV19 and J usage is TRBJ2-4, with TRBD2 matching 10 bases. Germline CDR1 reads LNHDA; CDR2 reads SQIVND (reference sequence). This CDR3 has 16 amino acids. V shed 3 bases and J 8 bases; nucleotides not matched to a gene: 10.

V usage is TRBV7-3 and J usage is TRBJ2-7; D remains unclear. In germline, CDR1 is SGHTA, CDR2 FQGTGA. Trimming removed 2 bases from V and 0 bases from J, with 11 bases in between. CDR3 length: 15 residues. The CDR3 is CASSLEALSSYEQYF. CDR3 DNA sequence: TGTGCCAGCAGCTTAGAGGCTCTAAGCTCCTACGAGCAGTACTTC.

This clone has just a few counts. The chain recombines TRBV5-4 with TRBJ2-5; a weak D match, TRBD1 (5 bases). Trimming left V 0 bases short and J 5 bases short, with 17 bases between. Per the germline V gene, CDR1 is SGHNT and CDR2 is YYREEE (reference sequence). CDR3 length: 16 residues. CDR3 residues: CASSLVGRAVSETQYF. CDR3 coding DNA: TGTGCCAGCAGCTTGGTTGGCAGGGCGGTTTCGGAGACCCAGTACTTC.

The chain employs TRBV30 and TRBJ1-2; D gene unclear. Germline V gene sequence: CDR1 GTSNPN, CDR2 SVGIG (reference sequence). The V and J ends lost 0 bases and 8 bases respectively, with 10 bases between them. The length of the CDR3 is 12 residues. CDR3 loop: CAWSVSGGGYTF. CDR3 coding DNA: TGTGCCTGGAGTGTATCGGGAGGAGGCTACACCTTC. Together with reference TRBV30 and TRBJ1-2, the CDR3 gives the full variable domain: SQTIHQWPATLVQPVGSPLSLECTVEGTSNPNLYWYRQAAGRGLQLLFYSVGIGQISSEVPQNLSASRPQDRQFILSSKKLLLSDSGFYLCAWSVSGGGYTFGSGTRLTVV.

This clone turned up a few times. The chain uses TRBV18 and TRBJ2-1; D is undetermined. Germline V lookup: CDR1 KGHSH, CDR2 LQKENI. Trimming stripped 2 bases from V and 4 bases from J, with 6 bases between. The CDR3 is 13 residues long. The CDR3 here is CASSPGPYNEQFF. In nucleotides, the CDR3 is TGTGCCAGCTCACCAGGGCCTTACAATGAGCAGTTCTTC.

This clone turned up a few times. The chain couples TRBV19 to TRBJ1-2, with 7 bases that match TRBD1. This CDR3 has 15 residues. Trimming took 6 bases from V and 0 from J; bases not matched to a gene: 7. CDR1 LNHDA and CDR2 SQIVND come from the germline V gene (reference sequence). CDR3 in DNA: TGTGCCAGTAGCCTACTACAGGGGTCTAACTATGGCTACACCTTC. This codes for CASSLLQGSNYGYTF.

This clone has just a few counts. The gene calls are TRBV11-2 and TRBJ2-5; D is undetermined. CDR3 length equals 13 residues. Germline loops: CDR1 SGHAT, CDR2 FQNNGV. Between the trimmed V and J ends, which lost 5 bases and 7 bases, there was a span of 14 bases. The chain's CDR3 is CASSGDNARTQYF. CDR3 DNA sequence: TGTGCCAGCAGCGGTGACAATGCCAGGACCCAGTACTTC.

The V and J genes are TRBV6-1 and TRBJ1-2; 7 nucleotides line up with TRBD1. Germline V gene data show CDR1 as MNHNS and CDR2 as SASEGT. The CDR3 length is 14 residues. J was trimmed by 5 bases and V by 6 bases; bases with no gene match: 9. The chain's CDR3 is CASSEVGTDYGYTF. The CDR3 nucleotides are TGTGCCAGCAGCGAGGTGGGGACAGATTATGGCTACACCTTC.

The rearrangement uses TRBV7-9 and TRBJ2-7; the D gene is possibly TRBD2 (5 bases). V lost 4 bases, J lost 6 bases, and 16 bases lay in between. The CDR3 is 14 residues long. Germline V gives CDR1 SEHNR, CDR2 FQNEAQ (reference sequence). This CDR3 reads CASSSLIGGTEQYF. In DNA, the CDR3 is TGTGCCAGCAGCTCTTTAATAGGAGGAACCGAGCAGTACTTC. Filled out from reference TRBV7-9 and TRBJ2-7, the complete variable domain reads DTGVSQNPRHKITKRGQNVTFRCDPISEHNRLYWYRQTLGQGPEFLTYFQNEAQLEKSRLLSDRFSAERPKGSFSTLEIQRTEQGDSAMYLCASSSLIGGTEQYFGPGTRLTVT.

This clone showed up just once. Compared with germline, one end of the junction differs, possibly owing to a read error. Distinct nucleotide sequences in the sample also encode this CDR3. The genes are TRBV18 and TRBJ2-5, with TRBD1 matching over 10 bases. Germline V CDR1 and CDR2: KGHSH, LQKENI. The CDR3 extends over 17 amino acids. The CDR3 spells CASSPRDRGMVQETQYF. The CDR3 nucleotides read TGTGCCAGCTCGCCACGGGACAGGGGTATGGTTCAAGAGACCCAGTACTTC.

The chain is built from TRBV5-1 and TRBJ1-2; 10 bases map to TRBD1. Germline V lookup: CDR1 SGHRS, CDR2 YFSETQ. The ends lost 3 bases at V and 4 bases at J; junction bases unmatched: 6. The CDR3 length is 15 residues. CDR3 sequence reads: CASSSGQGMGYGYTF. The CDR3 DNA sequence: TGCGCCAGCAGCTCGGGACAGGGGATGGGCTATGGCTACACCTTC.

This clone came up a few times. V gene TRBV2 combines with J gene TRBJ2-2; 7 bases are a match to TRBD2. The germline V gene encodes CDR1 SNHLY and CDR2 FYNNEI. The CDR3 loop spans 13 amino acids. Trimming removed 7 bases from V and 7 bases from J; junction bases left unmatched: 6. The CDR3 sequence is CASTETSIGELFF. The CDR3 DNA reads as TGTGCCAGCACTGAGACTAGCATCGGGGAGCTGTTTTTT.

The chain links TRBV19 to TRBJ1-1; D may be TRBD1 (6 bases). Trimming pared 4 bases from V and 1 base from J, leaving 19 bases between. Germline V gene sequence: CDR1 LNHDA, CDR2 SQIVND (reference sequence). CDR3 length: 17 amino acids. Here the CDR3 reads CASSTGTFNRRNTEAFF. The CDR3 DNA is TGTGCCAGTAGTACCGGGACATTCAACCGGAGGAACACTGAAGCTTTCTTT.

This chain joins TRBV2 and TRBJ2-3; 8 bases map to TRBD1. Germline CDR1 is SNHLY and CDR2 is FYNNEI. CDR3 length: 13 residues. J gave up 5 bases and V 4 bases, and 2 bases lay outside the gene matches. CDR3 sequence (DNA): TGTGCCAGCAGTGGGGGGACAGGAGATACGCAGTATTTT. It yields the protein CASSGGTGDTQYF.

CDR3 sequence (DNA): TGTGCCAGCAGCGTAGCTTTCGAAAGGGGCTGGGGAGATACGCAGTATTTT. The encoded protein is CASSVAFERGWGDTQYF. The chain is built from TRBV9 and TRBJ2-3; tentative D call: TRBD1 (5 bases). Germline V gene lookup returns CDR1 SGDLS and CDR2 YYNGEE. V shed 0 bases and J shed 5 bases, with 19 bases lying between them. There are 17 residues in the CDR3.

This clone was counted between two and nine times. The CDR3 loop reads CASSGTGNYGYTF. The CDR3, as DNA: TGTGCCAGCAGTGGGACAGGGAACTATGGCTACACCTTC. The chain is built from TRBV2 and TRBJ1-2, with 8 bases fitting TRBD1. The CDR3 totals 13 residues. J was trimmed by 2 bases and V by 4 bases; bases with no gene match: 0. Germline CDR1 and CDR2: SNHLY and FYNNEI.